Listed below are T cell receptor beta chains from one sample, sequenced in a study of type 1 regulatory T cells. These receptors' targets are unknown. TCRdb redid the calling of the reads with MiXCR, one entry per CDR3 protein. This table has some 71,000 distinct CDR3 sequences, roughly 20% appearing once. The specimen sequenced was cultured type 1 regulatory T (Tr1) cells, either the whole culture or a sorted fraction (not recorded which). Receptors originate from a human donor in good health. CDR3s include the opening cysteine and the closing phenylalanine or tryptophan. D genes are given only for firm matches. Clone sizes are given selectively: once, few, many, or a class where the clone is expanded.

J | size | V | D | DNA | CDR3
TRBJ1-6 | many | TRBV12-3/TRBV12-4 | NA | TGTGCCAGCAGGAAGAATGGATCACCCCTCCACTTT | CASRKNGSPLHF
TRBJ2-3 | few | TRBV5-4 | TRBD2 | TGTGCCAGCAGCCAGAGACTAGCGGGGACCACAGATACGCAGTATTTT | CASSQRLAGTTDTQYF
TRBJ2-5 | medium-sized | TRBV7-2 | NA | TGTGCCAGCAGCTTAGTACCGAAAGAGACCCAGTACTTC | CASSLVPKETQYF
TRBJ2-2 | NA | TRBV5-6 | TRBD2 | TGTGCCAGCAGCTTGACTAGCGTAGTAGGCACCGGGGAGCTGTTTTTT | CASSLTSVVGTGELFF
TRBJ1-1 | medium-sized | TRBV29-1 | NA | TGCAGCGTTCCGGGCCCCGGGAACACTGAAGCTTTCTTT | CSVPGPGNTEAFF
TRBJ2-7 | few | TRBV6-1 | NA | TGTGCCAGCAGTGCCCTCCACCCGCAGGCAAGCGAGCAGTACTTC | CASSALHPQASEQYF
TRBJ2-1 | NA | TRBV12-3/TRBV12-4 | NA | TGTGCCAGCAGTGACTACGTTGAGCAGTTCTTC | CASSDYVEQFF
TRBJ2-1 | many | TRBV5-1 | NA | TGCGCCAGCAGCTTGGCTGGGGGGAGACAGGCTGAGCAGTTCTTC | CASSLAGGRQAEQFF
TRBJ2-2 | NA | TRBV5-5 | TRBD1 | TGTGCCAGCAGCTATGGGACAGCCCAGAACACCGGGGAGCTGTTTTTT | CASSYGTAQNTGELFF
TRBJ1-2 | NA | TRBV20-1 | NA | TGCAGTGCTGTACTTACAATCAGTGGTGGCTACACCTTC | CSAVLTISGGYTF
TRBJ1-1 | few | TRBV18 | NA | TGTGCCAGCTCACCAGGTGTGGGTAGGGATGAAGCTTTCTTT | CASSPGVGRDEAFF
TRBJ1-1 | few | TRBV24-1 | NA | TGTGCCACCAGTGATTTAGGGCAGACTGAAGCTTTCTTT | CATSDLGQTEAFF
TRBJ1-5 | few | TRBV12-3/TRBV12-4 | TRBD1 | TGTGCCAGCAGCCCTACAGGGGAGGGGTTTCAGCCCCAGCATTTT | CASSPTGEGFQPQHF
TRBJ1-1 | few | TRBV20-1 | TRBD1 | TGCAGTGCTAGAGATCCCGGGACAGGGGGGACCGAAGCTTTCTTT | CSARDPGTGGTEAFF
TRBJ1-2 | once | TRBV19 | NA | TGTGCCAGTAGTAGGTCGGCTAACTATGGCTACACCTTC | CASSRSANYGYTF
TRBJ1-2 | few | TRBV5-6 | TRBD1 | TGTGCCAGCAGCTTATGGGACAGGTCCTATGGCTACACCTTC | CASSLWDRSYGYTF
TRBJ2-7 | NA | TRBV6-5 | TRBD2 | TGTGCCAGCAGCCCCCGGGGGGAGGGAACCTACGAGCAGTACTTC | CASSPRGEGTYEQYF
TRBJ1-5 | NA | TRBV3-1 | NA | TGTGCCAGCAGCCCAGGGACAAATAGCAATCAGCCCCAGCATTTT | CASSPGTNSNQPQHF
TRBJ1-2 | many | TRBV2 | NA | TGTGCCAGCAGCCTTGACGCAGGGAGTGTGAGCGGCTACACCTTC | CASSLDAGSVSGYTF
TRBJ1-2 | few | TRBV5-1 | NA | TGCGCCAGCAGCTTCGGAGGGGAAGACAACTATGGCTACACCTTC | CASSFGGEDNYGYTF
TRBJ1-5 | few | TRBV7-2 | NA | TGTGCCAGCAGCCCTACTGGTACGACCGCTAATCAGCCCCAGCATTTT | CASSPTGTTANQPQHF
TRBJ2-4 | NA | TRBV20-1 | TRBD1 | TGCAGTGCTAGAGGGACAGGGCATCACATTCAGTACTTC | CSARGTGHHIQYF
TRBJ2-3 | NA | TRBV20-1 | NA | TGCAGTGCTACCCCTCTGAGGGGGAGGGGTGCAGATACGCAGTATTTT | CSATPLRGRGADTQYF
TRBJ2-5 | few | TRBV5-1 | NA | TGCGCCAGCAGCTTGCGCGGGTCTTGGGGTCGGATAGCCATCCAAGAGACCCAGTACTTC | CASSLRGSWGRIAIQETQYF
TRBJ1-5 | NA | TRBV20-1 | NA | TGCAGTGCTAGGCGGGGCTGGGATAGCAATCAGCCCCAGCATTTT | CSARRGWDSNQPQHF
TRBJ2-5 | NA | TRBV5-6 | TRBD2 | TGTGCCAGCAGCCCGGGGACTAGCAGAACGGGGGAGACCCAGTACTTC | CASSPGTSRTGETQYF
TRBJ2-7 | NA | TRBV4-1 | NA | TGCGCCAGCAGCCAAGATGTAGGTCTAGCACAAACCTACGAGCAGTACTTC | CASSQDVGLAQTYEQYF
TRBJ2-2 | NA | TRBV19 | TRBD2 | TGTGCCAGTAGTCCACCCTCTGGGTTAGCGGGAGATACCGGGGAGCTGTTTTTT | CASSPPSGLAGDTGELFF
TRBJ2-7 | many | TRBV28 | NA | TGTGCCAGCAGTTCGCAGGGTTTCGGGCGATACGAGCAGTACTTC | CASSSQGFGRYEQYF
TRBJ2-7 | many | TRBV6-5 | NA | TGTGCCAGCAGTTACTCTGTGGGACTGCCCTACGAGCAGTACTTC | CASSYSVGLPYEQYF
TRBJ2-3 | few | TRBV4-1 | NA | TGCGCCAGCAGCCAAATCGACATCATAGCCACAGATACGCAGTATTTT | CASSQIDIIATDTQYF
TRBJ1-5 | NA | TRBV12-3/TRBV12-4 | NA | TGTGCCAGCAGCAAGAATCAACAAAATCAGCCCCAGCATTTT | CASSKNQQNQPQHF